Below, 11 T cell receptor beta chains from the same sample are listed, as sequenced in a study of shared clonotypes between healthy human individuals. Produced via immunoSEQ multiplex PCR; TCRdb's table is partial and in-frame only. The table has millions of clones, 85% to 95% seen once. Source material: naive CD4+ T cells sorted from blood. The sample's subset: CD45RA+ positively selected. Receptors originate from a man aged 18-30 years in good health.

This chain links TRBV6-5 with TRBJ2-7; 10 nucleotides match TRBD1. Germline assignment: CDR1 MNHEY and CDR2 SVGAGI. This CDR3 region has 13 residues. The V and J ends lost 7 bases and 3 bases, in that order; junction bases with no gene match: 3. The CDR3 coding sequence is TGTGCCAGCACGGGACAGGGGTACTACGAGCAGTACTTC. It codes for CASTGQGYYEQYF.

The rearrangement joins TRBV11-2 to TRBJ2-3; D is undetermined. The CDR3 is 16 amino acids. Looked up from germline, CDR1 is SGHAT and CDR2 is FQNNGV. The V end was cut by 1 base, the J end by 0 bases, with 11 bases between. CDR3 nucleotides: TGTGCCAGCAGCTTAGGAAGTAGCCCGAGCACAGATACGCAGTATTTT. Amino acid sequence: CASSLGSSPSTDTQYF. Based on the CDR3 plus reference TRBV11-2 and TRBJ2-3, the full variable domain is EAGVAQSPRYKIIEKRQSVAFWCNPISGHATLYWYQQILGQGPKLLIQFQNNGVVDDSQLPKDRFSAERLKGVDSTLKIQPAKLEDSAVYLCASSLGSSPSTDTQYFGPGTRLTVL.

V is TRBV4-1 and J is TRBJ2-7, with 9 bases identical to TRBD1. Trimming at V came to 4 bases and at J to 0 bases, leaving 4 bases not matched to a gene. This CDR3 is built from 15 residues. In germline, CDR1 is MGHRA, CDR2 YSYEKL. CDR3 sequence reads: CASSRGTGYSYEQYF. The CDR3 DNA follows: TGCGCCAGCAGCCGAGGGACAGGGTACTCCTACGAGCAGTACTTC.

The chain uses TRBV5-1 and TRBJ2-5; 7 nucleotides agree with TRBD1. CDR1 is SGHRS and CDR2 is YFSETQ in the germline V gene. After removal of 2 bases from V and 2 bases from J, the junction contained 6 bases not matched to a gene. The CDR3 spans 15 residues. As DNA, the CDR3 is TGCGCCAGCAGCTTTTCCGGGACAGAGCAAGAGACCCAGTACTTC. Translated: CASSFSGTEQETQYF.

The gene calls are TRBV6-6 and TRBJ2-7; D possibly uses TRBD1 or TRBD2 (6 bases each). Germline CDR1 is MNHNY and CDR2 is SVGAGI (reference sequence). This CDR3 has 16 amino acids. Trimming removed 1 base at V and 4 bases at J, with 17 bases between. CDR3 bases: TGTGCCAGCAGTTACTTCGGGGACCGGAGGGGGTACGAGCAGTACTTC. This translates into CASSYFGDRRGYEQYF.

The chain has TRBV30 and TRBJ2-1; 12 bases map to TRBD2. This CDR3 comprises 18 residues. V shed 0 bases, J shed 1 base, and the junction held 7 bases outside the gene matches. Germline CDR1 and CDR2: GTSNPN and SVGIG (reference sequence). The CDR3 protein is CAWSVSRTSGTSYNEQFF. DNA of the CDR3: TGTGCCTGGAGTGTATCCCGGACTAGCGGGACGTCCTACAATGAGCAGTTCTTC.

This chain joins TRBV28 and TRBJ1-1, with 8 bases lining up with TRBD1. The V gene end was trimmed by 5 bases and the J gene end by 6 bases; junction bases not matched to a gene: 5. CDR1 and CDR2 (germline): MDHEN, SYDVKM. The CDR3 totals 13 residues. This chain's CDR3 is CASSQGAIAEAFF. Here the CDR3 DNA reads TGTGCCAGCAGTCAGGGGGCGATTGCTGAAGCTTTCTTT. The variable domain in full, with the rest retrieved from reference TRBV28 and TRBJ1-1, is DVKVTQSSRYLVKRTGEKVFLECVQDMDHENMFWYRQDPGLGLRLIYFSYDVKMKEKGDIPEGYSVSREKKERFSLILESASTNQTSMYLCASSQGAIAEAFFGQGTRLTVV.

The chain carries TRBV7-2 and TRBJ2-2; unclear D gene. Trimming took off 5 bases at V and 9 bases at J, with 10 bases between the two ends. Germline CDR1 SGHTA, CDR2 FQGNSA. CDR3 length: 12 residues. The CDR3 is CASSPTFRELFF. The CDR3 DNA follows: TGTGCCAGCAGCCCCACATTCCGGGAGCTGTTTTTT.

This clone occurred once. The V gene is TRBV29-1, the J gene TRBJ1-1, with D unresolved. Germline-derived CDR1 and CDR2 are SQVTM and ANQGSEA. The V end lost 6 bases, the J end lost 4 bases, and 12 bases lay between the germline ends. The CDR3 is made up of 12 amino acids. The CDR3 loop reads CSVSQVGTEAFF. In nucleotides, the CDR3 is TGCAGCGTCTCGCAGGTTGGCACTGAAGCTTTCTTT. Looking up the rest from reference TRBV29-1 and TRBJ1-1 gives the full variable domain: SAVISQKPSRDICQRGTSLTIQCQVDSQVTMMFWYRQQPGQSLTLIATANQGSEATYESGFVIDKFPISRPNLTFSTLTVSNMSPEDSSIYLCSVSQVGTEAFFGQGTRLTVV.

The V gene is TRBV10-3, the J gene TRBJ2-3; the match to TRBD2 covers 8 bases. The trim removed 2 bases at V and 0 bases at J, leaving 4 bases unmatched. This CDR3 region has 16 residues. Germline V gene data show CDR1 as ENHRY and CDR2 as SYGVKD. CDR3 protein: CAISERSSGSTDTQYF. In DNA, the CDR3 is TGTGCCATCAGTGAGCGATCTAGCGGGAGCACAGATACGCAGTATTTT.

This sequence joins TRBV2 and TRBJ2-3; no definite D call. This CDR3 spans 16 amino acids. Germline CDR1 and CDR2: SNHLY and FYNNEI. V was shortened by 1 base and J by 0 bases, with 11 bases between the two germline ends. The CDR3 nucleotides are TGTGCCAGCAGTGAAGTCAGCCGAACTAGCACAGATACGCAGTATTTT. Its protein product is CASSEVSRTSTDTQYF.